The rows below give T cell receptor beta chains drawn from one sample of a study of T cells in Graves' hyperthyroidism and ophthalmopathy. TCRdb reprocessed the multiplex PCR reads via MiXCR and lists one record per CDR3 protein. The repertoire holds some 770,000 distinct CDR3 sequences, with about a sixth as singletons. Input material: blood. These receptors were collected from a man between 18 and 35 years old with Graves' hyperthyroidism. CDR3s include the opening cysteine and the closing phenylalanine or tryptophan. A D gene is named only where the DNA matches it firmly. Some rows have no size entry. The others give once, few or many, or a class for an expanded clone.

TGCGCCAGCAGCCAGACAGGGCGGGAGACCCAGTACTTC | CASSQTGRETQYF | 13 | TRBJ2-5 | NA | TRBD1 | TRBV4-1
TGTGCCAGCGCCCGCTCATTTGCCAACGTCCTGACTTTC | CASARSFANVLTF | 13 | TRBJ2-6 | NA | NA | TRBV27
TGCAGTGCTAGAGTGGGGGGGGTAGAGACCCAGTACTTC | CSARVGGVETQYF | 13 | TRBJ2-5 | NA | TRBD2 | TRBV20-1
TGTGCCTGCGGGGCAGATACGCAGTATTTT | CACGADTQYF | 10 | TRBJ2-3 | many | NA | TRBV30
TGTGCCAGCAGCCAAGTACAGTCTAACTATGGCTACACCTTC | CASSQVQSNYGYTF | 14 | TRBJ1-2 | NA | NA | TRBV3-1
TGTGCCAGCCGATCGGGAGGGCCACACAATGAGCAGTTCTTC | CASRSGGPHNEQFF | 14 | TRBJ2-1 | many | TRBD2 | TRBV28
TGTGCCAGCTCGTCCTCAGGGGAGAACACTGAAGCTTTCTTT | CASSSSGENTEAFF | 14 | TRBJ1-1 | NA | NA | TRBV18
TGTGCCAGCAGTGAAGCCGGGGGCTGTGGCTACACCTTC | CASSEAGGCGYTF | 13 | TRBJ1-2 | NA | NA | TRBV6-1
TGTGCCAGCAGTGAACTAGCAGGAAACACCGGGGAGCTGTTTTTT | CASSELAGNTGELFF | 15 | TRBJ2-2 | NA | NA | TRBV2
TGTGCCAGCAGTGGGAGACAGTTCTCCTACGAGCAGTACTTC | CASSGRQFSYEQYF | 14 | TRBJ2-7 | many | NA | TRBV6-1
TGTGCCAGCAGCGTCGGGACTAGCGGGAGGGCCGGGGAGACCCAGTACTTC | CASSVGTSGRAGETQYF | 17 | TRBJ2-5 | NA | TRBD2 | TRBV7-9
TGTGCCAGCTCGTTGAGGGGCAGGGTATACGAGCAGTACTTC | CASSLRGRVYEQYF | 14 | TRBJ2-7 | many | NA | TRBV28
TGTGCCAGCAGCTTCTTTACGGGACTAGTTTATGATACGCAGTATTTT | CASSFFTGLVYDTQYF | 16 | TRBJ2-3 | NA | TRBD2 | TRBV7-9
TGTGCCAGCAGTCTAGCGGGAGTTTTATATGAGCAGTTCTTC | CASSLAGVLYEQFF | 14 | TRBJ2-1 | many | TRBD2 | TRBV27
TGTGCCAGCAGCTTGAGAGAATGGGGAGAGACCCAGTACTTC | CASSLREWGETQYF | 14 | TRBJ2-5 | many | NA | TRBV5-5
TGTGCCAGCTCACCAAACCCTACAAGTAACACCGGGGAGCTGTTTTTT | CASSPNPTSNTGELFF | 16 | TRBJ2-2 | many | NA | TRBV18
TGTGCCAGCAGTTCCTCGGACAGGGTAAACATTCAGTACTTC | CASSSSDRVNIQYF | 14 | TRBJ2-4 | few | TRBD1 | TRBV28
TGTGCCAGCAGTGAACGGCCTTCTAACTATGGCTACACCTTC | CASSERPSNYGYTF | 14 | TRBJ1-2 | few | NA | TRBV2
TGTGCCAGCAGCTTAGGACTAGCGGGAGCGGAGGATACGCAGTATTTT | CASSLGLAGAEDTQYF | 16 | TRBJ2-3 | many | TRBD2 | TRBV11-2
TGTGCCAGCAGTGGCTTCGCTATAGCTACCCGGGAGACCCAGTACTTC | CASSGFAIATRETQYF | 16 | TRBJ2-5 | NA | NA | TRBV2
TGTGCCAGCTCACAGGGGACTGGGTCACCCCTCCACTTT | CASSQGTGSPLHF | 13 | TRBJ1-6 | NA | TRBD1 | TRBV6-1
TGTGCCAGCAGTGATCTCGGCCTATCGACCTACGAGCAGTACTTC | CASSDLGLSTYEQYF | 15 | TRBJ2-7 | many | NA | TRBV6-1
TGTGCCAGCAGTGAAGATGAGCAGTTCTTC | CASSEDEQFF | 10 | TRBJ2-1 | many | NA | TRBV2
TGTGCCAGCAGTTTCTTCGGGAGCAAGTACGAGCAGTACTTC | CASSFFGSKYEQYF | 14 | TRBJ2-7 | many | NA | TRBV28
TGTGCCAGCAGCGTAGAAGGGGGACAGGGGACAGATACGCAGTATTTT | CASSVEGGQGTDTQYF | 16 | TRBJ2-3 | NA | TRBD1 | TRBV9
TGTGCCAGCAGTTTTACTATGGGGGAGACCCAGTACTTC | CASSFTMGETQYF | 13 | TRBJ2-5 | many | NA | TRBV28
TGTGCCATCAGGAGACAGCTAACTGATGAAAAACTGTTTTTT | CAIRRQLTDEKLFF | 14 | TRBJ1-4 | many | NA | TRBV10-3
TGCAGCGTCGCTCTGACAGGGGGGCAAGGGACCCAGTACTTC | CSVALTGGQGTQYF | 14 | TRBJ2-5 | NA | TRBD1 | TRBV29-1
TGTGCTAGTGGTTTTGATGCGAGGCCCACAGATACGCAGTATTTT | CASGFDARPTDTQYF | 15 | TRBJ2-3 | many | NA | TRBV12-5
TGCAGCGTGTTGGACAGGGGGCTAACTGAAGCTTTCTTT | CSVLDRGLTEAFF | 13 | TRBJ1-1 | NA | TRBD1 | TRBV29-1
TGTGCCAGCTCACCACAGGGAGAAGGCTACGAGCAGTACTTC | CASSPQGEGYEQYF | 14 | TRBJ2-7 | NA | NA | TRBV18
TGTGCCAGCAGCCAAGAGGCCAGCGGCTACGAGCAGTACTTC | CASSQEASGYEQYF | 14 | TRBJ2-7 | NA | NA | TRBV3-1
TGTGCCAGCAGTTTTAGGGCTAGCGGATCCTACGAGCAGTACTTC | CASSFRASGSYEQYF | 15 | TRBJ2-7 | few | TRBD2 | TRBV27
TGTGCCAGCAGTGAACCGGTGTGGGAGAGGCCAGATACGCAGTATTTT | CASSEPVWERPDTQYF | 16 | TRBJ2-3 | NA | NA | TRBV6-1
TGCGCCAGCAGCCGGGACAGGCTTGCCACTGAAGCTTTCTTT | CASSRDRLATEAFF | 14 | TRBJ1-1 | NA | TRBD1 | TRBV10-1
TGTGCCAGCAGCCATACCCCGGACAGGGACAACTACGAGCAGTACTTC | CASSHTPDRDNYEQYF | 16 | TRBJ2-7 | NA | TRBD1 | TRBV14
TGCGCCAGCAGCTTGGCCACGGGGGGAGTTGGTGGTGAGCAGTTCTTC | CASSLATGGVGGEQFF | 16 | TRBJ2-1 | many | TRBD2 | TRBV5-1
TGTGCCAGCTCCCCTGGACAGGGGGCAAGTAACACTGAAGCTTTCTTT | CASSPGQGASNTEAFF | 16 | TRBJ1-1 | many | TRBD1 | TRBV18
TGTGCCAGCAGCCCACAGGGGGGTAGCGTGAGCGAGCAGTACTTC | CASSPQGGSVSEQYF | 15 | TRBJ2-7 | many | TRBD1 | TRBV5-5
TGTGCCACCAGCCAGGGGACCCCGACGGGCGAGCAGTACTTC | CATSQGTPTGEQYF | 14 | TRBJ2-7 | NA | NA | TRBV15
TGTGCCACCAGCAGACCCGATGCAGTAAAACACAATGAGCAGTTCTTC | CATSRPDAVKHNEQFF | 16 | TRBJ2-1 | NA | NA | TRBV15
TGTGCCAGCTCACCCGGACTAGGTCCCCTTGAGGTCTACAATGAGCAGTTCTTC | CASSPGLGPLEVYNEQFF | 18 | TRBJ2-1 | many | TRBD2 | TRBV18
TGCAGCGCCCTTGGGTCGGGGGACTATGGCTACACCTTC | CSALGSGDYGYTF | 13 | TRBJ1-2 | NA | NA | TRBV29-1
TGTGCCAGCAGCTTTCAAGCGGGGAGCTCCTACGAGCAGTACTTC | CASSFQAGSSYEQYF | 15 | TRBJ2-7 | many | TRBD2 | TRBV7-2
TGTGCCAGCAGCCGGGTCTACGAGCAGTACTTC | CASSRVYEQYF | 11 | TRBJ2-7 | many | NA | TRBV13
TGTGCCAGCAGCCTAATCTGGACAGGGAGGATGAGCGGCAATGAGCAGTTCTTC | CASSLIWTGRMSGNEQFF | 18 | TRBJ2-1 | few | TRBD1 | TRBV11-2